These 25 T cell receptor beta chains were sequenced from one sample in a study of T cell repertoires in cytomegalovirus infection (dated by TCRdb to the late 2010s). According to the study, the label for this sample's treatment or condition signals: in vitro stimulation with specific CMV peptide epitopes to enrich CMV-specific T cells. No antigen has been assigned to these receptors. TCRdb shows the sequencer as Illumina HiSeq 1500. In TCRdb, the public reads were trimmed at Q25 with fastp and aligned with MiXCR, with productive beta chains retained. One record per CDR3 amino acid sequence lists the most common genes and DNA. This sample has some 800,000 distinct CDR3 sequences in its table, and approximately 32% of those were observed once. The ten most abundant clones make up around 12% of the sample. The sample was cultured CD8+ T cells from PBMCs, taken from culture after CMV antigen stimulation. These receptor sequences come from a human donor in good health (CMV status not recorded). Some clones in this sample may be carry-over from other donors' samples.

In this sample, this clonotype turned up a few times. J is TRBJ1-6 and V is TRBV27, with 7 bases fitting TRBD1. V was clipped by 3 bases and J by 7 bases; unmatched bases: 9. Germline CDR1 MNHEY, CDR2 SMNVEV (reference sequence). This CDR3 region has 16 residues. The DNA of the CDR3 is TGTGCCAGCAGTTTCCAGTGGGACAGTGGGAATTCACCCCTCCACTTT. This sequence encodes CASSFQWDSGNSPLHF.

This clonotype has just a few counts. This rearrangement joins TRBV11-3 to TRBJ2-3; D is uncertain. The CDR3 length is 15 residues. Germline V lookup: CDR1 SGHNT, CDR2 YENEEA. V lost 5 bases and J lost 1, with 13 bases in between. The CDR3 DNA reads TGTGCCAGCAGCGATAGAATTACAGGCACAGATACGCAGTATTTT. Protein: CASSDRITGTDTQYF.

The chain links TRBV4-3 to TRBJ2-2; TRBD2 might be the D (5 bases). The CDR3 consists of 15 residues. Per the germline V gene, CDR1 is LGHNA and CDR2 is YSLEER. Deletions cut 4 bases from V and 0 bases from J, with 9 bases between. CDR3 protein: CASSRESSNTGELFF. In nucleotides, the CDR3 is TGCGCCAGCAGCCGGGAGAGCTCGAACACCGGGGAGCTGTTTTTT.

The chain carries TRBV6-1 and TRBJ2-7, with D possibly matching TRBD2 (6 bases). In germline, CDR1 is MNHNS, CDR2 SASEGT. The CDR3 contains 11 residues. V lost 10 bases, J lost 4 bases, and 11 bases lay in between. DNA of the CDR3: TGTGCCACCGGGGGATTTTACGAGCAGTACGTC. Translation: CATGGFYEQYV.

The rearrangement joins TRBV6-5 to TRBJ2-7; D unclear. The CDR3 consists of 15 residues. The germline V and J ends were trimmed by 0 bases and 1 base, with 10 bases remaining between them. Germline lookup yields CDR1 MNHEY and CDR2 SVGAGI. This chain's CDR3 is CASSYSLASSYEQYF. CDR3 in DNA: TGTGCCAGCAGTTACTCCCTGGCGTCTTCCTACGAGCAGTACTTC.

This chain uses TRBV10-3 with TRBJ2-5; the match to TRBD1 covers 11 bases. V trimming: 0 bases; J trimming: 4 bases; junction bases outside the gene matches: 1. Germline V CDR1 and CDR2: ENHRY, SYGVKD. The CDR3 extends over 15 amino acids. The CDR3 coding sequence is TGTGCCATCAGTGAGTCGGGGACAGGGGGAGAGACCCAGTACTTC. Translated: CAISESGTGGETQYF.

The V call is TRBV6-5, the J call TRBJ2-1; 9 positions agree with TRBD2. The CDR3 is 19 amino acids. Trimming removed 5 bases from V and 7 bases from J; junction bases left unmatched: 21. Germline V gene lookup returns CDR1 MNHEY and CDR2 SVGAGI. CDR3 protein: CASSNHLGEAGGLENEQFF. CDR3 bases: TGTGCCAGCAGTAATCACCTAGGGGAGGCGGGGGGGCTGGAAAATGAGCAGTTCTTC.

V is TRBV20-1 and J is TRBJ1-5; a possible D gene is TRBD1 (5 bases). V lost 2 bases to trimming and J lost 3 bases, with 11 bases between them. Germline V lookup: CDR1 DFQATT, CDR2 SNEGSKA (reference sequence). The CDR3 sequence is 14 residues long. CDR3 DNA: TGCAGTGCTAGATGGGGGGGGGACAATCAGCCCCAGCATTTT. Amino acids: CSARWGGDNQPQHF.

In its sample, this clonotype was seen a few times. The chain is built from TRBV12-3 or TRBV12-4 and TRBJ2-2, with a tentative D call TRBD1 (6 bases). CDR3 size: 15 residues. The V end lost 2 bases, the J end lost 5 bases, and 12 bases lay between the germline ends. This CDR3 reads CASSLTGWETGELFF. The CDR3 DNA follows: TGTGCCAGCAGTTTAACAGGGTGGGAGACCGGGGAGCTGTTTTTT.

V gene TRBV15 combines with J gene TRBJ2-5; the D is unclear. The CDR3 contains 13 residues. CDR1 is LNHNV, CDR2 YYDKDF, per germline (reference sequence). Trimming removed 0 bases at V and 3 bases at J, with 5 bases between. CDR3 loop: CATSRDSEETQYF. The DNA of the CDR3 is TGTGCCACCAGCAGAGATTCGGAAGAGACCCAGTACTTC.

The CDR3 region has the DNA TGTGCCAGCAGCCGGAGTGGGGCAATCGAAGCTTTCTTT. Translation gives CASSRSGAIEAFF. The chain employs TRBV7-9 and TRBJ1-1; D is perhaps TRBD1 (5 bases). V was shortened by 5 bases and J by 8 bases, with 15 bases between the two germline ends. The germline V gene encodes CDR1 SEHNR and CDR2 FQNEAQ (reference sequence). The CDR3 contains 13 residues.

This clonotype was detected many times. The chain has TRBV29-1 and TRBJ1-2; D perhaps matches TRBD1 (5 bases). The CDR3 is made up of 15 amino acids. Looked up from germline, CDR1 is SQVTM and CDR2 is ANQGSEA. Trimming stripped 6 bases from V and 8 bases from J, with 25 bases between. The CDR3 protein is CSVEVRLDTEKGYTF. CDR3 sequence (DNA): TGCAGCGTGGAGGTTCGGTTGGACACCGAGAAAGGCTACACCTTC.

This clonotype has ten or more counts. This chain joins TRBV6-1 and TRBJ2-3; weak D call: TRBD2 (6 bases). The germline V and J ends were trimmed by 6 bases and 5 bases, with 15 bases remaining between them. CDR1 and CDR2 (germline): MNHNS, SASEGT. CDR3 length equals 14 residues. This chain's CDR3 is CASSRNTGVDTQYF. The CDR3 DNA follows: TGTGCCAGCAGCCGCAATACGGGGGTAGATACGCAGTATTTT.

CDR3 DNA sequence: TGTGCCATCAGGACCGATAGCTCCTATAATTCACCCCTCCACTTT. It yields the protein CAIRTDSSYNSPLHF. The chain joins TRBV10-3 to TRBJ1-6; D unresolved. This CDR3 is built from 15 residues. Per germline, CDR1 ENHRY and CDR2 SYGVKD. With 6 bases removed from V and 0 bases from J, the gap between germline ends came to 9 bases.

In this sample, this clonotype turned up a few times. The chain couples TRBV20-1 to TRBJ1-2; D may be TRBD1 (6 bases). Per the germline V gene, CDR1 is DFQATT and CDR2 is SNEGSKA (reference sequence). Deletions cut 1 base from V and 6 bases from J, with 12 bases between. This CDR3 contains 13 residues. The CDR3 DNA reads as TGCAGTGCTAGAGCCCCCGGGACAAATGGCTACACCTTC. Its protein is CSARAPGTNGYTF.

The V and J genes are TRBV29-1 and TRBJ1-2; D unclear. Germline V gene sequence: CDR1 SQVTM, CDR2 ANQGSEA. With 0 bases removed from V and 4 bases from J, the gap between germline ends came to 18 bases. This CDR3 comprises 16 residues. This chain's CDR3 is CSVEDALTGSGYGYTF. CDR3 coding DNA: TGCAGCGTTGAAGATGCCCTTACGGGGAGCGGCTATGGCTACACCTTC.

This chain uses TRBV15 with TRBJ1-6, with D uncertain. This CDR3 spans 15 amino acids. V was clipped by 1 base and J by 6 bases, with 10 bases between them. CDR1 LNHNV and CDR2 YYDKDF come from the germline V gene (reference sequence). CDR3 sequence: CATSRAGGLNSPLHF. For the CDR3, the DNA is TGTGCCACCAGCAGAGCGGGCGGACTTAATTCACCCCTCCACTTT.

In its sample, this clonotype was seen a few times. V gene TRBV25-1 combines with J gene TRBJ1-1; 8 nucleotides align to TRBD1. The germline V gene has CDR1 MGHDK and CDR2 SYGVNS. This CDR3 has 15 amino acids. The ends lost 5 bases at V and 0 bases at J; junction bases unmatched: 5. The CDR3 sequence: CASSWTGYLNTEAFF. DNA of the CDR3: TGTGCCAGCAGTTGGACAGGGTATCTGAACACTGAAGCTTTCTTT.

Concerning this clonotype: Compared with germline, one end of the junction differs, possibly owing to a read error. The CDR3 protein is CANSLATTVLNTEAFF. The CDR3 region has the DNA TGTGCCAACAGCTTAGCTACGACGGTTCTGAACACTGAAGCTTTCTTT. V and J are TRBV7-6 and TRBJ1-1; D not certain. The CDR3 runs 16 residues. Looked up from germline, CDR1 is SGHVS and CDR2 is FNYEAQ.

This clonotype is a singleton in its sample. The V and J genes are TRBV6-6 and TRBJ2-1; D possibly uses TRBD1 or TRBD2 (5 bases each). CDR1 is MNHNY and CDR2 is SVGAGI in the germline V gene (reference sequence). V was cut by 9 bases and J by 3 bases, with 12 bases left in between. CDR3 length: 13 amino acids. This chain's CDR3 is CASGGTYYNEQFF. The DNA for the CDR3 is TGTGCCAGTGGGGGAACATACTACAATGAGCAGTTCTTC.

This clonotype has more than one count but fewer than ten. The chain has TRBV6-5 and TRBJ1-4; TRBD1 matches 9 bases. The CDR3 contains 15 residues. The trim removed 5 bases at V and 10 bases at J, leaving 11 bases unmatched. Germline CDR1 is MNHEY and CDR2 is SVGAGI. The CDR3 is CASSLTRDRAGKLFF. The CDR3 bases are TGTGCCAGCAGTCTAACACGGGACAGGGCTGGAAAACTGTTTTTT.

In its sample, this clonotype was seen a few times. CDR3 sequence reads: CASSYNWRGAIGYTF. Here the CDR3 DNA reads TGCGCCAGCAGTTATAACTGGAGAGGGGCGATTGGCTACACCTTC. The chain recombines TRBV5-1 with TRBJ1-2; maybe TRBD1 (5 bases). CDR1 SGHRS and CDR2 YFSETQ come from the germline V gene. Trimming took 5 bases from V and 7 from J, leaving 21 bases between them. The CDR3 is made up of 15 amino acids.

The chain couples TRBV5-8 to TRBJ1-2; tentatively, D is TRBD1 (5 bases). The CDR3 has 12 residues. The V gene lost 9 bases and the J gene lost 0 bases, with 9 bases spanning the gap. CDR1 and CDR2 from the germline V gene are SGHTS and YDEGEE. This chain's CDR3 is CATQGTNYGYTF. DNA for the CDR3: TGTGCCACCCAGGGAACTAACTATGGCTACACCTTC.

The CDR3 DNA is TGCAGTGCGAGGAGGACTAGCGGGGCCGCAGATACGCAGTATTTT. This sequence encodes CSARRTSGAADTQYF. The genes are TRBV20-1 and TRBJ2-3; 12 bases agree with TRBD2. V trimming: 6 bases; J trimming: 4 bases; junction bases outside the gene matches: 8. The length of the CDR3 is 15 residues. Per the germline V gene, CDR1 is DFQATT and CDR2 is SNEGSKA (reference sequence).

The chain joins TRBV7-6 to TRBJ1-1, with a possible D match to TRBD1 (6 bases). Germline loops: CDR1 SGHVS, CDR2 FNYEAQ. Trimming pared 7 bases from V and 8 bases from J, leaving 17 bases between. CDR3 length equals 13 residues. In nucleotides, the CDR3 is TGTGCCAGCACAGGGGAAGGAAGGACAGAAGCTTTCTTT. This sequence encodes CASTGEGRTEAFF.